The T cell receptor beta chain described here comes from a study of T cells after yellow fever vaccination. General study results and limits: Repertoires sorted by FACS could include abundant clonotypes that are contaminants from the bulk population.

Germline V gene lookup returns CDR1 SGHTA and CDR2 FQGNSA. This CDR3 is 15 amino acids long. Between the trimmed V and J ends, which lost 5 bases and 4 bases, there was a span of 17 bases. To note about this clonotype: The antigen is undetermined.

In TCRdb, the 5' RACE reads were re-called with MiXCR into one record per CDR3 protein. This sample has some 300,000 distinct CDR3 sequences, with approximately 12% found just once. This chain joins TRBV7-2 and TRBJ1-2; no clear D gene. The sequencing here drew on CD4+ T cells sorted from PBMCs, taken 45 days after the yellow fever booster vaccination. This TCR was recovered from a young man who received the YFV17D yellow fever vaccine. CDR3 coding DNA: TGTGCCAGCAGCGATAGAGTGGGAGATCTCTATGGCTACACCTTC. Protein sequence: CASSDRVGDLYGYTF. Full variable domain (remainder filled in from reference TRBV7-2 and TRBJ1-2): GAGVSQSPSNKVTEKGKDVELRCDPISGHTALYWYRQSLGQGLEFLIYFQGNSAPDKSGLPSDRFSAERTGGSVSTLTIQRTQQEDSAVYLCASSDRVGDLYGYTFGSGTRLTVV.